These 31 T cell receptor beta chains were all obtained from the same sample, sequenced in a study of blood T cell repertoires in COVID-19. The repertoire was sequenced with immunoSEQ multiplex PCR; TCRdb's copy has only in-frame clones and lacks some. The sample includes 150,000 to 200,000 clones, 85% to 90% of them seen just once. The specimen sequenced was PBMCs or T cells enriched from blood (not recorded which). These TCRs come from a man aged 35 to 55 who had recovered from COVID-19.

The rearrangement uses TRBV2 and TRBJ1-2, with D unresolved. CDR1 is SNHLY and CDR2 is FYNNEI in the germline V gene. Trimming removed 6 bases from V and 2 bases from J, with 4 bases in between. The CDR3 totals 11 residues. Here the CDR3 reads CASSPNYGYTF. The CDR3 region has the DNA TGTGCCAGCAGCCCGAACTATGGCTACACCTTC.

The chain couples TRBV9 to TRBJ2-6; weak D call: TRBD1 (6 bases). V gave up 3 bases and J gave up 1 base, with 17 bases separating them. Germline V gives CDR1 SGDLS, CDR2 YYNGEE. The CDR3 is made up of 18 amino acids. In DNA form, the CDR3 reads TGTGCCAGCAGCGGGCGGACAGTCGGGGCGTCTGGGGCCAACGTCCTGACTTTC. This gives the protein CASSGRTVGASGANVLTF.

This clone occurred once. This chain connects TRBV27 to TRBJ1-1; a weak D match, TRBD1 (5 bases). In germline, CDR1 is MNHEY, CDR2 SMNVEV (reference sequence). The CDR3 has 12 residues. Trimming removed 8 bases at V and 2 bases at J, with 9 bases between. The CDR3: CASSGGNTEAFF. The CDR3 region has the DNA TGTGCCAGCTCCGGGGGTAACACTGAAGCTTTCTTT.

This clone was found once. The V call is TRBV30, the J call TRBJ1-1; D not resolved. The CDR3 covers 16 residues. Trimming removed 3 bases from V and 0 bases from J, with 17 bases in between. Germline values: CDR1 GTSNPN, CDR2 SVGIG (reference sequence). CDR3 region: CAWSPILVSMNTEAFF. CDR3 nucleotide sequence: TGTGCCTGGAGCCCAATCTTAGTGTCCATGAACACTGAAGCTTTCTTT.

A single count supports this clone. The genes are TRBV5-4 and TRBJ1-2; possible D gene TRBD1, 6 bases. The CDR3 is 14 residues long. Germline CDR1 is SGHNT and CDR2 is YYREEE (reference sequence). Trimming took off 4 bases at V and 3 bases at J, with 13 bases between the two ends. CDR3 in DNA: TGTGCCAGCAGCCATGGGGGACAAGACTATGGCTACACCTTC. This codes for CASSHGGQDYGYTF. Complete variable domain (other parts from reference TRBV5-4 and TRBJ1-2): ETGVTQSPTHLIKTRGQQVTLRCSSQSGHNTVSWYQQALGQGPQFIFQYYREEENGRGNFPPRFSGLQFPNYSSELNVNALELDDSALYLCASSHGGQDYGYTFGSGTRLTVV.

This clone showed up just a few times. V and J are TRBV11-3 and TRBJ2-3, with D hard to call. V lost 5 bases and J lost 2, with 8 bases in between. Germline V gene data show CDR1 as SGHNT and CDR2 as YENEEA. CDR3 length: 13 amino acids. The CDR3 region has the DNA TGTGCCAGCAGCCCTGACAACACAGATACGCAGTATTTT. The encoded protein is CASSPDNTDTQYF.

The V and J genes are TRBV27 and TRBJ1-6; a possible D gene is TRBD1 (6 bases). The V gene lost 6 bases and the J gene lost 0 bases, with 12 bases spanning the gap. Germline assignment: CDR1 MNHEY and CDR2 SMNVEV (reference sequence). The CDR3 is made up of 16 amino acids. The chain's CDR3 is CASSPRGSSYNSPLHF. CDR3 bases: TGTGCCAGCAGCCCCAGGGGAAGCTCCTATAATTCACCCCTCCACTTT.

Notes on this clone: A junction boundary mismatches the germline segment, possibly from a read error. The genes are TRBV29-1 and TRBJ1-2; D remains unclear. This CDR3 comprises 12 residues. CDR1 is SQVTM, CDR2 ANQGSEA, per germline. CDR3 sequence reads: CSLDGRAGILNF. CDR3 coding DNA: TGCAGCTTAGACGGCCGAGCCGGGATCCTAAACTTC. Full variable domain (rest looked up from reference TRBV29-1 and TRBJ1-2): SAVISQKPSRDICQRGTSLTIQCQVDSQVTMMFWYRQQPGQSLTLIATANQGSEATYESGFVIDKFPISRPNLTFSTLTVSNMSPEDSSIYLCSLDGRAGILNFGSGTRLTVV.

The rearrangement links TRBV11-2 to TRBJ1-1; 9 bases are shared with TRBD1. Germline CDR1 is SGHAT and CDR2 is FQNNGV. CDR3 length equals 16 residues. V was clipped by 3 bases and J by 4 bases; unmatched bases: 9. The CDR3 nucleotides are TGTGCCAGCAGCTTTTCCGGGACAGGGATTATCACTGAAGCTTTCTTT. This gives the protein CASSFSGTGIITEAFF. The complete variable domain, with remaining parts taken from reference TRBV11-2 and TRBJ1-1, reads EAGVAQSPRYKIIEKRQSVAFWCNPISGHATLYWYQQILGQGPKLLIQFQNNGVVDDSQLPKDRFSAERLKGVDSTLKIQPAKLEDSAVYLCASSFSGTGIITEAFFGQGTRLTVV.

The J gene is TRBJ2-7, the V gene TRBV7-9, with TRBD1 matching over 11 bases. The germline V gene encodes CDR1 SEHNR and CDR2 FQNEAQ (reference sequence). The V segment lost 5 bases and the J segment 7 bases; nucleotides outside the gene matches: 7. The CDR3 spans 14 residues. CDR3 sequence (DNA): TGTGCCAGCAGCCCCGGACAGGGGGCGCAGGAGCAGTACTTC. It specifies CASSPGQGAQEQYF.

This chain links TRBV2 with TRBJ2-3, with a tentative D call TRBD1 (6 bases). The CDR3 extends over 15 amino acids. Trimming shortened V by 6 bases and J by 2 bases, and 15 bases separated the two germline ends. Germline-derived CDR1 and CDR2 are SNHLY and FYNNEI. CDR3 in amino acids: CASRKRDTFTDTQYF. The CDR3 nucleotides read TGTGCCAGCAGAAAACGGGACACCTTCACAGATACGCAGTATTTT.

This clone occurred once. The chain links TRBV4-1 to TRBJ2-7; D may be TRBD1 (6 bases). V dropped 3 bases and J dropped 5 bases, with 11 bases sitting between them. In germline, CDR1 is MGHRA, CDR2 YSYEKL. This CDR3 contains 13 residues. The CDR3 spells CASSQIQGNEQYF. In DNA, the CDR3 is TGCGCCAGCAGCCAGATTCAGGGGAACGAGCAGTACTTC.

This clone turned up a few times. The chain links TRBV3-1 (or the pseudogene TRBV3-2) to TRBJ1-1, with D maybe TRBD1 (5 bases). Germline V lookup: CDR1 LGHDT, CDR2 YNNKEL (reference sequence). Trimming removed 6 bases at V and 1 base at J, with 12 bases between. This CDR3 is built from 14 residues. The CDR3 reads CASSQRDQNTEAFF. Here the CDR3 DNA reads TGTGCCAGCAGTCAGCGGGACCAGAACACTGAAGCTTTCTTT.

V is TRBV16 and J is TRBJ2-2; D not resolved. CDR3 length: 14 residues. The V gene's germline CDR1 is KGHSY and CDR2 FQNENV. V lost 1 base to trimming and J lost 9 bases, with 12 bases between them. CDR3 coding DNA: TGTGCCAGCAGCCAATACTTGCCTCCCCGGGAGCTGTTTTTT. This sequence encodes CASSQYLPPRELFF.

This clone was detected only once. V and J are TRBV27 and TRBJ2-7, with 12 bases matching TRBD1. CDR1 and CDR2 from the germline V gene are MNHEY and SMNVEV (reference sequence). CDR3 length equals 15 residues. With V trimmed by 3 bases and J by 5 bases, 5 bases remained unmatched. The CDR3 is CASSLRDRGLDEQYF. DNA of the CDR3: TGTGCCAGCAGTTTGAGGGACAGGGGGCTCGACGAGCAGTACTTC.

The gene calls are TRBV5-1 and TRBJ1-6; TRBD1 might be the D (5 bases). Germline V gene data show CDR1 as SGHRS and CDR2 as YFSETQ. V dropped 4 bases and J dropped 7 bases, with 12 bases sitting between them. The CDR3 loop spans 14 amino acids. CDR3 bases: TGCGCCAGCAGCGGGGGGGTGATGAATTCACCCCTCCACTTT. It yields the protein CASSGGVMNSPLHF.

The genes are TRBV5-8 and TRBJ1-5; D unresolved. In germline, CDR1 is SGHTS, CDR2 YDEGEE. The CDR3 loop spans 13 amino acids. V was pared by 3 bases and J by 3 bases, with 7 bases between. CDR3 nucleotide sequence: TGTGCCAGCAGCTCCCTATTCAATCAGCCCCAGCATTTT. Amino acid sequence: CASSSLFNQPQHF.

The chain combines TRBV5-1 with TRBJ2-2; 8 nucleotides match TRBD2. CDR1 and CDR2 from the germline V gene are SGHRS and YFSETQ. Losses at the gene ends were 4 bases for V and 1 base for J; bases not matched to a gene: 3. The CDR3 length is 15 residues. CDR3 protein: CASSESGGNTGELFF. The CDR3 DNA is TGCGCCAGCAGCGAAAGCGGGGGGAACACCGGGGAGCTGTTTTTT.

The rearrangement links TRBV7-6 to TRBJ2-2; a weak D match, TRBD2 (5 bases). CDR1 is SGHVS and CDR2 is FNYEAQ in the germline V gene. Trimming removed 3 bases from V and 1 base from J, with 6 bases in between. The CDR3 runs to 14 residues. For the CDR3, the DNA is TGTGCCAGCAGCTTTCGGGGGAACACCGGGGAGCTGTTTTTT. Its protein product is CASSFRGNTGELFF.

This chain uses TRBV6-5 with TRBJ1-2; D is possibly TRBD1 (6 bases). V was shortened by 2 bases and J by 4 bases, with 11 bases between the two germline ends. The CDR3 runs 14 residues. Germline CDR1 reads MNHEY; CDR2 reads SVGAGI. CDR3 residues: CASSYQGYGYGYTF. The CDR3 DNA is TGTGCCAGCAGTTACCAGGGGTATGGCTATGGCTACACCTTC.

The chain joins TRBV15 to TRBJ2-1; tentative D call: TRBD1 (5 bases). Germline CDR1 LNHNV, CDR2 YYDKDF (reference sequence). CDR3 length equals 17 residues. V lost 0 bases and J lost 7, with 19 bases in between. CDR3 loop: CATSRDLVFDSKNEQFF. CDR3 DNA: TGTGCCACCAGCAGAGATTTAGTTTTTGACAGCAAAAATGAGCAGTTCTTC. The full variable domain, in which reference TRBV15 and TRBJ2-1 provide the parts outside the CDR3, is DAMVIQNPRYQVTQFGKPVTLSCSQTLNHNVMYWYQQKSSQAPKLLFHYYDKDFNNEADTPDNFQSRRPNTSFCFLDIRSPGLGDTAMYLCATSRDLVFDSKNEQFFGPGTRLTVL.

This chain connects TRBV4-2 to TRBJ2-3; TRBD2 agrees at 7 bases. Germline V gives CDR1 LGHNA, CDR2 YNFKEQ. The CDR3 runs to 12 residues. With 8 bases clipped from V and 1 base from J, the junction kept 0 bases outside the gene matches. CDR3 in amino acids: CASGGGTDTQYF. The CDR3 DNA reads TGTGCCAGCGGGGGGGGCACAGATACGCAGTATTTT.

The CDR3 DNA sequence: TGTGCCTGGGACCCACGGGGGGCGCGAGGATACGAGCAGTACTTC. Amino acid sequence: CAWDPRGARGYEQYF. This chain joins TRBV30 and TRBJ2-7, with D tentatively TRBD2 (7 bases). V lost 5 bases and J 4 bases, leaving 21 bases between the germline ends. Germline assignment: CDR1 GTSNPN and CDR2 SVGIG (reference sequence). This CDR3 is built from 15 residues.

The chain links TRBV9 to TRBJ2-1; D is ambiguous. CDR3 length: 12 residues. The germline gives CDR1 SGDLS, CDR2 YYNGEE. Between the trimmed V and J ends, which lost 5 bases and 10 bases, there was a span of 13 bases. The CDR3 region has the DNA TGTGCCAGCAGTCATAAAGCGCGCGAGCAGTTCTTC. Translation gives CASSHKAREQFF.

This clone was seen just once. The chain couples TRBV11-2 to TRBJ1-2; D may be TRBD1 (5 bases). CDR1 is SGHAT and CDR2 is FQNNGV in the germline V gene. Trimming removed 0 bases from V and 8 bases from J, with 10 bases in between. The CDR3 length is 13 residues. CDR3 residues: CASSLEGGYGYTF. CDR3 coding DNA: TGTGCCAGCAGCTTAGAGGGGGGGTACGGCTACACCTTC.

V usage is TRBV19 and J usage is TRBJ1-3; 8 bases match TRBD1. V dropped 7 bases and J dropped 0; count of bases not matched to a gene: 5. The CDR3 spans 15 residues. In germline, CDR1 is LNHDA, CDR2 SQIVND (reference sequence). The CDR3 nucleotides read TGTGCCAGTATCCGGGACAGGAGCTCTGGAAACACCATATATTTT. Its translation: CASIRDRSSGNTIYF.

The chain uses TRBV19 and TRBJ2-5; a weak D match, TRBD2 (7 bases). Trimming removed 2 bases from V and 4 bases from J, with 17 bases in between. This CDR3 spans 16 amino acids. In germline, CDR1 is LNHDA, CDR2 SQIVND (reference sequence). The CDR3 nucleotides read TGTGCCAGTAGTATAATCCTCGGGGGAGGGGGAGAGACCCAGTACTTC. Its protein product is CASSIILGGGGETQYF.

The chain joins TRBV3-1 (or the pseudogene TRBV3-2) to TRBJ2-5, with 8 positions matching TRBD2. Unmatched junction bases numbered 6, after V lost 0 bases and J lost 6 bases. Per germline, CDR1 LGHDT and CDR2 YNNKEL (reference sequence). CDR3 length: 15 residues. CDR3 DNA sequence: TGTGCCAGCAGCCAAGATCGGGGGGGCCGTAAGACCCAGTACTTC. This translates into CASSQDRGGRKTQYF.

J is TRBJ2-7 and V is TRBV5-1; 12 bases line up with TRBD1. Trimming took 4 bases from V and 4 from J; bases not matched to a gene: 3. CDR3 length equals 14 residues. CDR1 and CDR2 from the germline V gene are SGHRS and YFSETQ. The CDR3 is CASSGDRGLYEQYF. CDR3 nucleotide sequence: TGCGCCAGCAGCGGGGACAGGGGGCTATACGAGCAGTACTTC.

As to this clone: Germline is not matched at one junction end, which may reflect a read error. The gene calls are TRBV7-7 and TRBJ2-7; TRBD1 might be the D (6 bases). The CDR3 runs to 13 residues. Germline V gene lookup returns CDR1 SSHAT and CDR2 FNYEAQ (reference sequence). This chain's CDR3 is CASSRNRDGEQYF. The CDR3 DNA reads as TGTGCTAGCAGCCGTAACAGGGATGGCGAGCAGTACTTC.

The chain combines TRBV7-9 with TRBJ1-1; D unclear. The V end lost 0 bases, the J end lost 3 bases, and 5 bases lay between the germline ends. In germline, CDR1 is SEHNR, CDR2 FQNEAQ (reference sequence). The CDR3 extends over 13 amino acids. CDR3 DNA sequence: TGTGCCAGCAGCTTAGCCGGAGACACTGAAGCTTTCTTT. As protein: CASSLAGDTEAFF.